This entry concerns a single T cell receptor (beta chain). The naive CD8 subset, CD45RO-negative cells positively selected for CCR7, excluded terminally differentiated effector memory CD45RA+ cells. The sample comes from a study of shared clonotypes between healthy human individuals. Study as a whole: With ages of 18 to 49, the donors were a couple of women and a few men.

Generated by immunoSEQ multiplex PCR, the TCRdb table keeps only in-frame clones and is missing some. The sample has 1.5 million to 2.5 million clones; over 85% are singletons. The germline V and J ends were trimmed by 5 bases and 2 bases, with 17 bases remaining between them. Germline V gene data show CDR1 as SGDLS and CDR2 as YYNGEE. The CDR3 runs 15 residues. The source of this sequence is a man aged 18 to 29 in good health. V gene TRBV9 combines with J gene TRBJ2-7; either TRBD1 or TRBD2 may supply D (6 bases each). Input material: naive CD8+ T cells sorted from blood. This CDR3 reads CASSKGGDITYEQYF. DNA of the CDR3: TGTGCCAGCAGTAAAGGCGGGGACATTACCTACGAGCAGTACTTC.